Listed here is a single TCR beta chain. What it recognizes is unknown. This specimen comes from a study of cytomegalovirus exposure and HLA in healthy donors. Study-wide context: Out of about 410 genotyped donors, about 81% belonged to the Caucasian-associated ancestry cluster. General study points: Compared with the approximately 680-donor mean, an Asian-associated ancestry cluster reportedly had fewer N-insertions, according to a later analysis. In an earlier analysis, in about 530 donors, most V segments appeared productive either ~87% or ~30% of the time.

This CDR3 is built from 16 residues. In germline, CDR1 is LNHDA, CDR2 SQIVND (reference sequence). Trimming pared 3 bases from V and 4 bases from J, leaving 15 bases between. PCR used 60 Vbeta primers and 13 Jbeta primers. Profiled with immunoSEQ multiplex PCR; TCRdb holds only in-frame clones, not every one. This table holds approximately 120,000 clones. Sample: PBMCs. The V call is TRBV19, the J call TRBJ2-2; possibly TRBD1 for D (5 bases). This TCR derives from a woman aged 60 to 75 in good health and CMV-seronegative. CDR3 residues: CASSIPGQDATGELFF. CDR3 DNA sequence: TGTGCCAGTAGTATTCCCGGACAAGATGCCACCGGGGAGCTGTTTTTT.